This is a list of T cell receptor beta chains from one sample in a study of regulatory T cells in long-lasting Graves disease. MiXCR was run by TCRdb on the multiplex PCR reads, yielding one entry per CDR3 protein. Altogether 400,000 to 500,000 distinct CDR3 sequences are present, about 16% being singletons, with the ten largest covering 9.5% to 12%. The same data also contributed to another study, on T cells in Graves' hyperthyroidism and ophthalmopathy.

Source: peripheral blood mononuclear cells (PBMCs), taken at new diagnosis, from a patient treated with antithyroid drugs. These receptors came from a woman aged 30 to 39 with Graves disease. Both conserved end residues are part of each CDR3. Fields, in order: V gene, D gene, clone size, J gene, CDR3 protein, CDR3 DNA. A D gene is named only where the DNA matches it firmly. The size of a clone is reported for some rows only, either as once, few or many, or as a class for expanded clones.

v_call: TRBV6-1; d_call: .; clone_size: many; j_call: TRBJ1-2; cdr3_aa: CASSTETGSIYGYTF; cdr3_nt: TGTGCCAGCAGTACCGAAACGGGGAGTATTTATGGCTACACCTTC
v_call: TRBV28; d_call: TRBD2; clone_size: many; j_call: TRBJ2-3; cdr3_aa: CASSGPRTRRADTQYF; cdr3_nt: TGTGCCAGCAGTGGCCCCCGGACTAGAAGGGCAGATACGCAGTATTTT
v_call: TRBV6-1; d_call: .; clone_size: many; j_call: TRBJ1-3; cdr3_aa: CASSPKGHPVVSGNTIYF; cdr3_nt: TGTGCCAGCAGCCCCAAAGGACACCCAGTGGTCTCTGGAAACACCATATATTTT
v_call: TRBV30; d_call: .; clone_size: many; j_call: TRBJ2-1; cdr3_aa: CAWRGQITLNEQFF; cdr3_nt: TGTGCCTGGAGAGGACAGATAACACTCAATGAGCAGTTCTTC
v_call: TRBV6-2/TRBV6-3; d_call: .; clone_size: many; j_call: TRBJ2-5; cdr3_aa: CASSYPTDSGKETQYF; cdr3_nt: TGTGCCAGCAGTTACCCGACGGATTCAGGGAAAGAGACCCAGTACTTC
v_call: TRBV2; d_call: .; clone_size: many; j_call: TRBJ2-3; cdr3_aa: CASTMDGRGDTQYF; cdr3_nt: TGTGCCAGCACCATGGACGGGAGAGGAGATACGCAGTATTTT
v_call: TRBV30; d_call: .; clone_size: .; j_call: TRBJ2-2; cdr3_aa: CAWSIRRVGAGELFF; cdr3_nt: TGTGCCTGGAGTATACGAAGGGTGGGGGCCGGGGAGCTGTTTTTT
v_call: TRBV6-1; d_call: TRBD1; clone_size: .; j_call: TRBJ1-6; cdr3_aa: CATGTGLKSNNSPLHF; cdr3_nt: TGTGCCACCGGGACAGGACTCAAGTCGAATAATTCACCCCTCCACTTT
v_call: TRBV2; d_call: TRBD2; clone_size: many; j_call: TRBJ2-1; cdr3_aa: CASSVGSGSFNEQFF; cdr3_nt: TGTGCCAGCAGTGTAGGTAGCGGGAGCTTCAATGAGCAGTTCTTC
v_call: TRBV18; d_call: .; clone_size: .; j_call: TRBJ1-1; cdr3_aa: CASSPVAVEAFF; cdr3_nt: TGTGCCAGCTCACCGGTGGCAGTTGAAGCTTTCTTT
v_call: TRBV10-3; d_call: .; clone_size: few; j_call: TRBJ2-2; cdr3_aa: CAIYPQGGSTGELFF; cdr3_nt: TGTGCCATCTACCCTCAAGGGGGTAGCACCGGGGAGCTGTTTTTT
v_call: TRBV5-4; d_call: .; clone_size: .; j_call: TRBJ1-4; cdr3_aa: CASSLGSNEKLFF; cdr3_nt: TGTGCCAGCAGCTTGGGATCGAATGAAAAACTGTTTTTT
v_call: TRBV27; d_call: TRBD1; clone_size: many; j_call: TRBJ1-2; cdr3_aa: CASRQGAGYTF; cdr3_nt: TGTGCCAGCCGGCAGGGGGCTGGCTACACCTTC
v_call: TRBV6-2/TRBV6-3; d_call: .; clone_size: few; j_call: TRBJ1-1; cdr3_aa: CASSYREGPLRPNTEAFF; cdr3_nt: TGTGCCAGCAGTTATCGTGAAGGGCCATTACGCCCGAACACTGAAGCTTTCTTT
v_call: TRBV29-1; d_call: .; clone_size: .; j_call: TRBJ2-2; cdr3_aa: CSVDSRASGTGELFF; cdr3_nt: TGCAGCGTTGATAGTCGGGCCAGTGGGACCGGGGAGCTGTTTTTT
v_call: TRBV7-2; d_call: .; clone_size: many; j_call: TRBJ2-1; cdr3_aa: CASTNWGGNEQFF; cdr3_nt: TGTGCCAGCACCAACTGGGGAGGCAATGAGCAGTTCTTC
v_call: TRBV5-4; d_call: TRBD2; clone_size: many; j_call: TRBJ2-5; cdr3_aa: CASSLAGEGQETQYF; cdr3_nt: TGTGCCAGCAGTTTAGCGGGAGAGGGACAAGAGACCCAGTACTTC
v_call: TRBV30; d_call: .; clone_size: many; j_call: TRBJ2-7; cdr3_aa: CAWMSEQYF; cdr3_nt: TGTGCCTGGATGAGCGAGCAGTACTTC
v_call: TRBV11-2; d_call: .; clone_size: many; j_call: TRBJ1-1; cdr3_aa: CASSVISEAFF; cdr3_nt: TGTGCCAGCAGCGTAATCAGTGAAGCTTTCTTT
v_call: TRBV7-8; d_call: .; clone_size: .; j_call: TRBJ2-1; cdr3_aa: CASRPGGSELFF; cdr3_nt: TGTGCCAGCAGGCCCGGCGGTAGCGAGCTGTTCTTC
v_call: TRBV6-5; d_call: .; clone_size: many; j_call: TRBJ2-7; cdr3_aa: CASSYWPPGDFGEQYF; cdr3_nt: TGTGCCAGCAGTTACTGGCCCCCGGGGGATTTCGGCGAGCAGTACTTC
v_call: TRBV4-2; d_call: .; clone_size: few; j_call: TRBJ2-3; cdr3_aa: CASSRRLDYTDTQYF; cdr3_nt: TGTGCCAGCAGCAGAAGGTTGGACTACACAGATACGCAGTATTTT
v_call: TRBV28; d_call: TRBD1; clone_size: many; j_call: TRBJ1-6; cdr3_aa: CASTSFLDRTYNSPLHF; cdr3_nt: TGTGCCAGCACCTCCTTCCTGGACAGGACCTATAATTCACCCCTCCACTTT
v_call: TRBV10-3; d_call: .; clone_size: many; j_call: TRBJ2-1; cdr3_aa: CAIRKRYNNEQFF; cdr3_nt: TGTGCCATCAGGAAACGGTACAACAATGAGCAGTTCTTC
v_call: TRBV28; d_call: .; clone_size: many; j_call: TRBJ1-5; cdr3_aa: CASSRPAEGFNQPQHF; cdr3_nt: TGTGCCAGCAGCCGACCCGCGGAAGGGTTCAATCAGCCCCAGCATTTT
v_call: TRBV18; d_call: TRBD1; clone_size: few; j_call: TRBJ1-3; cdr3_aa: CASSPFRRDRGNTIYF; cdr3_nt: TGTGCCAGCTCACCGTTTAGACGGGACAGAGGGAACACCATATATTTT
v_call: TRBV19; d_call: .; clone_size: few; j_call: TRBJ1-1; cdr3_aa: CASSTPERGTEAFF; cdr3_nt: TGTGCCAGTAGTACCCCTGAAAGGGGCACTGAAGCTTTCTTT
v_call: TRBV20-1; d_call: .; clone_size: many; j_call: TRBJ1-2; cdr3_aa: CSARIGAAYGYTF; cdr3_nt: TGCAGTGCCAGAATTGGGGCGGCCTATGGCTACACCTTC
v_call: TRBV18; d_call: .; clone_size: many; j_call: TRBJ1-2; cdr3_aa: CASSPLDRPHGYTF; cdr3_nt: TGTGCCAGCTCACCTCTCGACAGGCCTCATGGCTACACCTTC
v_call: TRBV28; d_call: .; clone_size: many; j_call: TRBJ1-1; cdr3_aa: CASSPEGGVVNTEAFF; cdr3_nt: TGTGCCAGCAGCCCAGAAGGAGGGGTTGTGAACACTGAAGCTTTCTTT
v_call: TRBV15; d_call: .; clone_size: .; j_call: TRBJ2-6; cdr3_aa: CATSRVFQHSGANVLTF; cdr3_nt: TGTGCCACCAGCAGAGTATTTCAGCACTCTGGGGCCAACGTCCTGACTTTC